This T cell receptor (beta chain) appears in the sequencing data of a study of early T cells in non-severe SARS-CoV-2 infection. The CDR3 is 15 residues long. Germline CDR1 MNHEY, CDR2 SVGAGI. The junction had 4 bases not matched to a gene; V was cut back by 5 bases and J by 0 bases. Study results and limitations: The VDJdb matching leaned toward anti-spike CD8 responses and overlooked private and CD4 specificities.

A note on this clonotype: Antigen unknown.

Separate cDNA molecules each had unique molecular identifiers attached to them. One entry per CDR3 protein results from TCRdb running MiXCR on the 5' RACE reads. The table has around 62,000 distinct CDR3 sequences, around 12% seen once; the top ten hold less than 4.5%. The chain couples TRBV6-5 to TRBJ2-7, with TRBD2 matching over 10 bases. The sample comprised whole blood. The source is an adult who was a healthcare worker with PCR-confirmed SARS-CoV-2 infection or an uninfected control (not recorded which). In nucleotides, the CDR3 is TGTGCCAGCAGTCGGACTAGCGGTAGCTCCTACGAGCAGTACTTC. Protein: CASSRTSGSSYEQYF.